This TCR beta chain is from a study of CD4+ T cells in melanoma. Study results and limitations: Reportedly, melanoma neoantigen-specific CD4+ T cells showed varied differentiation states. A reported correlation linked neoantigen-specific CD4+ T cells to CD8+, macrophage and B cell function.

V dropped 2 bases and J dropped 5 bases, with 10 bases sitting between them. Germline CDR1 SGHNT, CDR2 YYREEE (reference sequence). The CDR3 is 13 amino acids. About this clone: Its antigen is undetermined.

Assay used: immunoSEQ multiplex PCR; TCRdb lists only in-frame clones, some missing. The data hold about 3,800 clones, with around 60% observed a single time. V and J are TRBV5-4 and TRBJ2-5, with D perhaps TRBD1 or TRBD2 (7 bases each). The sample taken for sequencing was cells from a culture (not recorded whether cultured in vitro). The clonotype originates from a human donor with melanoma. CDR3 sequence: CASSFQGGETQYF. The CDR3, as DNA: TGTGCCAGCAGCTTTCAGGGGGGGGAGACCCAGTACTTC.